This T cell receptor beta chain was captured in a study of CD8 T cells in Susac syndrome. Regarding the study as a whole: The relatively small number of individuals in the TCR sequencing and HLA analysis was acknowledged by the study.

This CDR3 has 13 amino acids. In germline, CDR1 is DFQATT, CDR2 SNEGSKA (reference sequence). After removal of 5 bases from V and 6 bases from J, the junction contained 1 base not matched to a gene. Of note for this clonotype: The antigen remains unidentified.

In contrast to the negatively isolated CD8+ and CD4+ T cells, TEMRA cells were FACS-enriched. RNA was extracted with the RNeasy kit, and a quantity of about 0.5 to 1 ug was reverse transcribed using random hexamers. Amplification of the TCR beta CDR3 was carried out by immunoSEQ multiplex PCR, which spanned a total of 54 Vbeta and 13 Jbeta segments. TCRdb re-analysed the immunoSEQ multiplex PCR reads in MiXCR, keeping a single row per CDR3 protein. In the table there are about 210,000 distinct CDR3 sequences, around 95% of which are singletons. The chain employs TRBV20-1 and TRBJ1-6; TRBD1 matches at 10 bases. This receptor was obtained from a human donor with multiple sclerosis. Sequenced material: CD4+ T cells from PBMCs. DNA of the CDR3: TGCAGTGCTGGGGACAGGGGTAATTCACCCCTCCACTTT. The encoded protein is CSAGDRGNSPLHF.